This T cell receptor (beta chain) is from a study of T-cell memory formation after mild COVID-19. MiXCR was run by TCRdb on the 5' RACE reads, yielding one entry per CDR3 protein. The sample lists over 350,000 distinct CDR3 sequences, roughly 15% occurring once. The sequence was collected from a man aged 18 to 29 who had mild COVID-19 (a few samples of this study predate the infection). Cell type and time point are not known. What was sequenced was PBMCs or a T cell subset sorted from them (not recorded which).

CDR3 protein: CASKEGARGKLFF. CDR3 in DNA: TGTGCCAGCAAGGAGGGGGCGCGTGGAAAACTGTTTTTT. The chain employs TRBV28 and TRBJ1-4, with 7 bases aligning to TRBD1. V shed 7 bases and J 10 bases; nucleotides not matched to a gene: 9. The germline gives CDR1 MDHEN, CDR2 SYDVKM. The CDR3 is 13 residues long.